A single sample is the source of the 31 T cell receptor beta chains below, sequenced in a study of low-dose radiotherapy and immunotherapy resistance in tumors. Primers targeting TRAV and TRBV primed first-strand cDNA, covering alpha and beta chains. TCRs underwent 15 to 25 PCR cycles of amplification with a constant-region primer and V-primer adapter. TCRdb ran MiXCR on the reads and lists one entry per CDR3 protein. The sample holds roughly 8,000 distinct CDR3 sequences, roughly 57% seen once. The receptor source for this set is a human donor with advanced metastatic prostate, ovarian, gallbladder or colorectal cancer (not recorded which). This table probably holds off-target reads from a library built for another chain.

The chain employs TRBV12-3 or TRBV12-4 and TRBJ2-3; 9 bases line up with TRBD2. V was pared by 3 bases and J by 1 base, with 5 bases of the junction left unmatched. CDR3 length: 16 residues. CDR3 sequence: CASSFGSGSRTDTQYF. The CDR3 DNA follows: TGTGCCAGCAGTTTCGGTAGCGGGAGTCGCACAGATACGCAGTATTTT.

This clonotype appeared a few times. The chain links TRBV28 to TRBJ2-3; 14 nucleotides agree with TRBD2. This CDR3 comprises 20 residues. The germline CDR1 and CDR2 sequences are MDHEN and SYDVKM. Trimming removed 5 bases from V and 3 bases from J; junction bases left unmatched: 16. CDR3 region: CASSQRRQGLAGVGTDTQYF. The DNA of the CDR3 is TGTGCCAGCAGTCAAAGACGGCAGGGACTAGCGGGAGTGGGGACAGATACGCAGTATTTT.

The V call is TRBV23-1, the J call TRBJ2-1; a weak D match, TRBD2 (6 bases). TRBV23-1 counts as an open reading frame of uncertain function. There are 14 residues in the CDR3. V lost 0 bases and J lost 8, with 11 bases in between. The CDR3 DNA is TGCGCCAGCAGTCAATCGATCGGAGGGGATGAGCAGTTCTTC. It is translated as CASSQSIGGDEQFF.

V is TRBV6-2 or TRBV6-3 and J is TRBJ2-7; 13 positions agree with TRBD2. The CDR3 sequence is 15 residues long. With V trimmed by 6 bases and J by 4 bases, 6 bases remained unmatched. Germline V CDR1 and CDR2: MNHEY, SVGEGT. The CDR3 nucleotides are TGTGCCAGCAGACAGACTAGCGGGAGGTCGTACGAGCAGTACTTC. This sequence encodes CASRQTSGRSYEQYF.

The chain joins TRBV10-2 to TRBJ2-7; the D is unclear. Trimming pared 0 bases from V and 1 base from J, leaving 10 bases between. This CDR3 is built from 15 residues. Germline V lookup: CDR1 WSHSY, CDR2 SAAADI. The DNA of the CDR3 is TGCGCCAGCAGTGAGTCGGGCAGGTTTTCCTACGAGCAGTACTTC. It is translated as CASSESGRFSYEQYF.

This clonotype has more than one count but fewer than ten. The rearrangement joins TRBV19 to TRBJ1-5; D is perhaps TRBD1 (6 bases). CDR1 is LNHDA, CDR2 SQIVND, per germline (reference sequence). CDR3 length: 16 residues. The V and J ends lost 6 bases and 5 bases respectively, with 20 bases between them. The CDR3 sequence: CASRVGGQRSDQPQHF. The CDR3 bases are TGTGCCAGTAGGGTAGGCGGACAGCGTTCGGATCAGCCCCAGCATTTT. The entire variable domain, with the rest obtained from reference TRBV19 and TRBJ1-5, is as follows: DGGITQSPKYLFRKEGQNVTLSCEQNLNHDAMYWYRQDPGQGLRLIYYSQIVNDFQKGDIAEGYSVSREKKESFPLTVTSAQKNPTAFYLCASRVGGQRSDQPQHFGDGTRLSIL.

The rearrangement joins TRBV28 to TRBJ1-5; D unclear. The CDR3 consists of 13 residues. CDR1 and CDR2 from the germline V gene are MDHEN and SYDVKM. V lost 6 bases to trimming and J lost 0 bases, with 6 bases between them. DNA for the CDR3: TGTGCCAGCAGCTTCTATAGCAATCAGCCCCAGCATTTT. Translated, it gives CASSFYSNQPQHF.

This clonotype is categorized as medium-sized. This chain joins TRBV9 and TRBJ2-2, with no clear D. V dropped 0 bases and J dropped 6 bases, with 12 bases sitting between them. Germline V gene lookup returns CDR1 SGDLS and CDR2 YYNGEE. CDR3 length equals 15 residues. The DNA for the CDR3 is TGTGCCAGCAGCGTAGAGAACCCGTTCCCCGGGGAGCTGTTTTTT. Encoded protein: CASSVENPFPGELFF.

V gene TRBV6-4 combines with J gene TRBJ2-2; no definite D call. The CDR3 is 15 residues long. Trimming pared 4 bases from V and 1 base from J, leaving 10 bases between. Germline CDR1 and CDR2: MRHNA and SNTAGT. The CDR3 nucleotides are TGTGCCAGCAGTGTAGAACCGGGGAACACCGGGGAGCTGTTTTTT. It is translated as CASSVEPGNTGELFF.

There are a few counts of this clonotype. The V gene is TRBV4-2, the J gene TRBJ2-7; D perhaps matches TRBD2 (6 bases). The CDR3 has 16 amino acids. Germline values: CDR1 LGHNA, CDR2 YNFKEQ. Trimming took 0 bases from V and 3 from J, leaving 15 bases between them. The CDR3 loop reads CASSQDWESGGYEQYF. The CDR3 DNA follows: TGTGCCAGCAGCCAAGATTGGGAGTCCGGGGGCTACGAGCAGTACTTC.

V usage is TRBV12-3 or TRBV12-4 and J usage is TRBJ2-7; 8 positions match TRBD1. The CDR3 totals 14 residues. J was trimmed by 2 bases and V by 5 bases; bases with no gene match: 5. CDR3 nucleotide sequence: TGTGCCAGCAGTACCCGACAGGGGACCTACGAGCAGTACTTC. Protein sequence: CASSTRQGTYEQYF.

This clonotype was picked up a small number of times. The rearrangement uses TRBV28 and TRBJ2-3, with 8 bases aligning to TRBD2. With 7 bases clipped from V and 2 bases from J, the junction kept 5 bases outside the gene matches. The CDR3 sequence is 14 residues long. Looked up from germline, CDR1 is MDHEN and CDR2 is SYDVKM. CDR3 loop: CASKPSGSTDTQYF. In DNA form, the CDR3 reads TGTGCCAGCAAGCCTAGCGGGTCCACAGATACGCAGTATTTT.

This chain links TRBV11-3 with TRBJ2-3, with D perhaps matching TRBD2 (6 bases). V shed 5 bases and J shed 2 bases, with 17 bases lying between them. The germline V gene encodes CDR1 SGHNT and CDR2 YENEEA. This CDR3 has 16 residues. The CDR3 DNA sequence: TGTGCCAGCAGCCCCCGACTAGACAGTTTCACAGATACGCAGTATTTT. It specifies CASSPRLDSFTDTQYF. The full variable domain, rest sourced from reference TRBV11-3 and TRBJ2-3, is EAGVVQSPRYKIIEKKQPVAFWCNPISGHNTLYWYLQNLGQGPELLIRYENEEAVDDSQLPKDRFSAERLKGVDSTLKIQPAELGDSAVYLCASSPRLDSFTDTQYFGPGTRLTVL.

The gene calls are TRBV5-5 and TRBJ2-5; D is perhaps TRBD1 (5 bases). The CDR3 runs to 13 residues. Trimming removed 2 bases at V and 1 base at J, with 6 bases between. Germline V gene lookup returns CDR1 SGHKS and CDR2 YYEKEE (reference sequence). The CDR3 region has the DNA TGTGCCAGCAGCTTTAGGGGCCAAGAGACCCAGTACTTC. Protein sequence: CASSFRGQETQYF.

The count of this clonotype is one. The J gene is TRBJ2-3, the V gene TRBV7-2; 13 nucleotides match TRBD2. The V gene's germline CDR1 is SGHTA and CDR2 FQGNSA. Germline trimming cut 4 bases from V and 8 bases from J; bases unmatched to any gene: 9. The CDR3 covers 16 residues. The DNA for the CDR3 is TGTGCCAGCAGCTCTGGGACTAGCGGGGCAGGCGGTACGCAGTATTTT. Translated: CASSSGTSGAGGTQYF.

This clonotype was counted a single time. The genes are TRBV6-2 or TRBV6-3 and TRBJ2-1; 8 bases line up with TRBD2. Germline V gives CDR1 MNHEY, CDR2 SVGEGT. This CDR3 has 16 residues. The V gene end was trimmed by 5 bases and the J gene end by 0 bases; junction bases not matched to a gene: 6. The CDR3 region is CASSVWSGSSYNEQFF. Written as DNA, the CDR3 is TGTGCCAGCAGTGTCTGGAGCGGGAGCTCCTACAATGAGCAGTTCTTC.

The chain recombines TRBV5-4 with TRBJ2-5; D is tentatively TRBD1 or TRBD2 (5 bases each). The CDR3 extends over 16 amino acids. Looked up from germline, CDR1 is SGHNT and CDR2 is YYREEE (reference sequence). With 4 bases removed from V and 4 bases from J, the gap between germline ends came to 20 bases. The CDR3 is CASSGAGTTATETQYF. The CDR3 nucleotides are TGTGCCAGCAGCGGGGCCGGGACCACAGCCACAGAGACCCAGTACTTC. Supplemented by reference TRBV5-4 and TRBJ2-5, the full variable domain reads ETGVTQSPTHLIKTRGQQVTLRCSSQSGHNTVSWYQQALGQGPQFIFQYYREEENGRGNFPPRFSGLQFPNYSSELNVNALELDDSALYLCASSGAGTTATETQYFGPGTRLLVL.

The chain carries TRBV29-1 and TRBJ2-1; TRBD2 matches at 9 bases. Trimming at V came to 6 bases and at J to 7 bases, leaving 10 bases not matched to a gene. The CDR3 has 14 residues. Germline-derived CDR1 and CDR2 are SQVTM and ANQGSEA. In nucleotides, the CDR3 is TGCAGCGTGGCCCTCTTGAGCGGGGGGAATGAGCAGTTCTTC. It is translated as CSVALLSGGNEQFF.

This rearrangement joins TRBV6-2 or TRBV6-3 to TRBJ2-5; D is uncertain. The CDR3 has 13 residues. V was cut by 2 bases and J by 4 bases, with 8 bases left in between. Germline CDR1 reads MNHEY; CDR2 reads SVGEGT. The CDR3 here is CASSYRMTETQYF. The CDR3 DNA is TGTGCCAGCAGTTACCGGATGACAGAGACCCAGTACTTC.

This clonotype was recorded a few times. The V gene is TRBV28, the J gene TRBJ1-1; 9 bases fit TRBD1. The CDR3 is made up of 15 amino acids. Germline V lookup: CDR1 MDHEN, CDR2 SYDVKM. V lost 9 bases to trimming and J lost 0 bases; unmatched junction nucleotides: 8. In DNA, the CDR3 is TGTGCCAGTACTGAGACAGGGGGGATGAACACTGAAGCTTTCTTT. As protein: CASTETGGMNTEAFF.

The chain has TRBV21-1 and TRBJ2-7; the DNA was not used to check the table's D call, TRBD1. TRBV21-1 is reported as a pseudogene. The CDR3 covers 15 residues. CDR3 in DNA: TGTGCCAGCTCCGGACAGGGTACAGTCTCCTACGAGCAGTACTTC. Translation gives CASSGQGTVSYEQYF.

J is TRBJ2-7 and V is TRBV18; D unresolved. CDR1 KGHSH and CDR2 LQKENI come from the germline V gene. The CDR3 totals 13 residues. The V and J ends lost 3 bases and 6 bases respectively, with 12 bases between them. DNA of the CDR3: TGTGCCAGCTCACCGAACGGTCCAGCCGAGCAGTACTTC. Translated: CASSPNGPAEQYF.

This chain connects TRBV5-1 to TRBJ2-3; D remains ambiguous. The CDR3 consists of 15 residues. The V end was cut by 0 bases, the J end by 5 bases, with 13 bases between. Germline CDR1 is SGHRS and CDR2 is YFSETQ. CDR3 residues: CASSLVSGYGDTQYF. CDR3 in DNA: TGCGCCAGCAGCTTGGTATCCGGGTATGGAGATACGCAGTATTTT. Based on the CDR3 plus reference TRBV5-1 and TRBJ2-3, the full variable domain is KAGVTQTPRYLIKTRGQQVTLSCSPISGHRSVSWYQQTPGQGLQFLFEYFSETQRNKGNFPGRFSGRQFSNSRSEMNVSTLELGDSALYLCASSLVSGYGDTQYFGPGTRLTVL.

This chain connects TRBV7-9 to TRBJ2-5, with a weak D call TRBD2 (6 bases). V was pared by 7 bases and J by 6 bases, with 21 bases between. This CDR3 has 15 residues. The germline V gene has CDR1 SEHNR and CDR2 FQNEAQ (reference sequence). In nucleotides, the CDR3 is TGTGCCAGCATCCCCCGGGGAGGTGGTCAGCAGACCCAGTACTTC. Its protein product is CASIPRGGGQQTQYF.

There are a few counts of this clonotype. This chain uses TRBV7-2 with TRBJ2-5; 13 bases map to TRBD2. After removal of 4 bases from V and 1 base from J, the junction contained 6 bases not matched to a gene. The CDR3 is 17 amino acids. Germline loops: CDR1 SGHTA, CDR2 FQGNSA. CDR3 loop: CASSSGLAGTFQETQYF. The CDR3, as DNA: TGTGCCAGCAGCTCGGGACTAGCGGGGACGTTCCAAGAGACCCAGTACTTC.

The CDR3 is CASNPRGSGSPLHF. CDR3 DNA sequence: TGTGCCAGCAACCCTCGGGGTTCAGGGTCACCCCTCCACTTT. The chain combines TRBV27 with TRBJ1-6; a possible D gene is TRBD1 (5 bases). Germline values: CDR1 MNHEY, CDR2 SMNVEV (reference sequence). V was pared by 7 bases and J by 10 bases, with 17 bases between. This CDR3 is 14 amino acids long.

V gene TRBV20-1 combines with J gene TRBJ2-7; D may correspond to TRBD1 or TRBD2 (5 bases each). V was pared by 5 bases and J by 4 bases, with 18 bases between. The CDR3 spans 14 residues. Germline CDR1 and CDR2: DFQATT and SNEGSKA (reference sequence). The CDR3 sequence is CSAYPRTGTYEQYF. The CDR3 nucleotides read TGCAGTGCTTATCCAAGGACCGGGACGTACGAGCAGTACTTC.

This chain connects TRBV10-2 to TRBJ2-7; D possibly uses TRBD1 or TRBD2 (5 bases each). This CDR3 region has 14 residues. CDR1 WSHSY and CDR2 SAAADI come from the germline V gene. V dropped 7 bases and J dropped 3 bases, with 16 bases sitting between them. The CDR3 nucleotides read TGCGCCAGCAAAGAGGGGACCTCTTACTACGAGCAGTACTTC. This sequence encodes CASKEGTSYYEQYF.

This clonotype has only a few counts. The chain combines TRBV14 with TRBJ2-3; D remains unclear. The CDR3 sequence is 12 residues long. Looked up from germline, CDR1 is SGHDN and CDR2 is FVKESK. V was pared by 6 bases and J by 3 bases, with 7 bases between. The CDR3 coding sequence is TGTGCCAGCAGACGTAATACAGATACGCAGTATTTT. The encoded protein is CASRRNTDTQYF.

J is TRBJ1-4 and V is TRBV5-1, with D maybe TRBD1 (5 bases). The CDR3 is 16 amino acids. Per the germline V gene, CDR1 is SGHRS and CDR2 is YFSETQ. V was cut by 4 bases and J by 4 bases, with 17 bases left in between. DNA of the CDR3: TGCGCCAGCAGCCCTCAAATTGGAGGGGATAATGAAAAACTGTTTTTT. Its protein is CASSPQIGGDNEKLFF.

The gene calls are TRBV4-3 and TRBJ1-3; D gene unclear. Germline lookup yields CDR1 LGHNA and CDR2 YSLEER. V lost 4 bases and J 0 bases, leaving 10 bases between the germline ends. CDR3 size: 15 residues. CDR3 loop: CASSREPVSGNTIYF. The CDR3 DNA sequence: TGCGCCAGCAGCCGGGAACCGGTCTCTGGAAACACCATATATTTT.